Each of the 13 T cell receptor beta chains below was sequenced from the same sample in a study of T cell changes during pregnancy in multiple sclerosis. Some clones are missing from TCRdb's copy, which holds only in-frame ones; the method was immunoSEQ multiplex PCR. The repertoire includes 40,000 to 55,000 clones, 75% to 95% of them detected once, and approximately 0.7% sits in the top ten. Material: CD4+ T cells from peripheral blood mononuclear cells, obtained before pregnancy. The receptors originated from a female donor with multiple sclerosis, enrolled in a pregnancy study.

The chain is built from TRBV6-1 and TRBJ2-7; D remains unclear. Germline V CDR1 and CDR2: MNHNS, SASEGT. V gave up 2 bases and J gave up 7 bases, with 15 bases separating them. The CDR3 runs to 14 residues. The CDR3 bases are TGTGCCAGCAGTGAACACGACCGCTTCGGGGAGCAGTACTTC. Amino acid sequence: CASSEHDRFGEQYF.

The gene calls are TRBV11-1 and TRBJ2-5; TRBD2 aligns across 9 bases. Unmatched junction bases numbered 7, after V lost 5 bases and J lost 3 bases. Germline assignment: CDR1 SGHAT and CDR2 FQDESV (reference sequence). CDR3 length equals 15 residues. CDR3 sequence (DNA): TGTGCCAGCAGCCTACCGGGACTAGCAAAAGAGACCCAGTACTTC. Encoded protein: CASSLPGLAKETQYF.

This chain joins TRBV27 and TRBJ1-1; 7 bases line up with TRBD1. This CDR3 comprises 14 residues. V dropped 4 bases and J dropped 5; count of bases not matched to a gene: 7. Germline CDR1 reads MNHEY; CDR2 reads SMNVEV (reference sequence). The CDR3, as DNA: TGTGCCAGCAGTTCGGAAGGGGGCTGGACTGAAGCTTTCTTT. It is translated as CASSSEGGWTEAFF.

V gene TRBV19 combines with J gene TRBJ1-2; TRBD1 agrees at 9 bases. J was trimmed by 0 bases and V by 7 bases; bases with no gene match: 6. The CDR3 sequence is 15 residues long. Germline V gene data show CDR1 as LNHDA and CDR2 as SQIVND (reference sequence). This chain's CDR3 is CASTETGGANYGYTF. The CDR3 DNA reads as TGTGCCAGTACCGAGACAGGGGGAGCTAACTATGGCTACACCTTC.

This chain links TRBV10-3 with TRBJ1-1; D perhaps matches TRBD1 (6 bases). The CDR3 length is 14 residues. Germline assignment: CDR1 ENHRY and CDR2 SYGVKD. The V end was cut by 7 bases, the J end by 2 bases, with 14 bases between. CDR3 amino acids: CAITQGQPNTEAFF. The CDR3 nucleotides are TGTGCCATCACCCAAGGACAGCCAAACACTGAAGCTTTCTTT.

The J gene is TRBJ1-4, the V gene TRBV27, with TRBD1 identical over 7 bases. The CDR3 has 15 residues. The germline V gene has CDR1 MNHEY and CDR2 SMNVEV (reference sequence). V was pared by 6 bases and J by 8 bases, with 12 bases of the junction left unmatched. CDR3 in DNA: TGTGCCAGCAGGGAAACAGGGGTTGCGGGGGAAAAACTGTTTTTT. Encoded protein: CASRETGVAGEKLFF. Drawing the rest from reference TRBV27 and TRBJ1-4, the complete variable domain is EAQVTQNPRYLITVTGKKLTVTCSQNMNHEYMSWYRQDPGLGLRQIYYSMNVEVTDKGDVPEGYKVSRKEKRNFPLILESPSPNQTSLYFCASRETGVAGEKLFFGSGTQLSVL.

The chain recombines TRBV27 with TRBJ2-2; 7 bases match TRBD2. This CDR3 comprises 15 residues. Trimming at V came to 4 bases and at J to 4 bases, leaving 6 bases not matched to a gene. Germline CDR1 reads MNHEY; CDR2 reads SMNVEV (reference sequence). CDR3 in DNA: TGTGCCAGCAGTTCAGTGGGGGGGATCACCGGGGAGCTGTTTTTT. It is translated as CASSSVGGITGELFF.

V and J are TRBV7-2 and TRBJ1-2, with 7 bases lining up with TRBD1. Germline V CDR1 and CDR2: SGHTA, FQGNSA. The CDR3 consists of 12 residues. Trimming cost V 6 bases and J 2 bases; bases outside gene matches: 0. CDR3 in DNA: TGTGCCAGCAGGGGACAGAACTATGGCTACACCTTC. This gives the protein CASRGQNYGYTF.

J is TRBJ2-7 and V is TRBV6-1; TRBD1 aligns across 9 bases. With 5 bases clipped from V and 5 bases from J, the junction kept 7 bases outside the gene matches. CDR1 is MNHNS, CDR2 SASEGT, per germline. The CDR3 spans 14 residues. CDR3 in DNA: TGTGCCAGCAGTAAGGGAGGACAGGGGCACGAGCAGTACTTC. Its translation: CASSKGGQGHEQYF.

The chain has TRBV28 and TRBJ2-3; 10 nucleotides agree with TRBD1. Trimming cost V 2 bases and J 4 bases; bases outside gene matches: 0. Looked up from germline, CDR1 is MDHEN and CDR2 is SYDVKM. The CDR3 length is 14 residues. CDR3 sequence reads: CASSLGTGADTQYF. As DNA, the CDR3 is TGTGCCAGCAGTTTAGGGACAGGGGCAGATACGCAGTATTTT.

This clone was seen only once. V and J are TRBV11-3 and TRBJ2-5; tentative D call: TRBD2 (5 bases). The germline V and J ends were trimmed by 1 base and 3 bases, with 9 bases remaining between them. This CDR3 has 14 residues. Germline loops: CDR1 SGHNT, CDR2 YENEEA. Here the CDR3 DNA reads TGTGCCAGCAGCTTAGGACTGCGGGAAGAGACCCAGTACTTC. Its translation: CASSLGLREETQYF.

Concerning this clone: The same CDR3 is also encoded by other DNA sequences in this sample. V and J are TRBV7-9 and TRBJ1-3; no definite D call. This CDR3 comprises 14 residues. V dropped 3 bases and J dropped 3 bases, with 9 bases sitting between them. The V gene's germline CDR1 is SEHNR and CDR2 FQNEAQ (reference sequence). The CDR3 coding sequence is TGTGCCAGCAGCTTGGGTACGGGTGGAAACACCATATATTTT. Translating it yields CASSLGTGGNTIYF.

The chain couples TRBV7-2 to TRBJ2-1, with 7 positions matching TRBD2. The germline V gene has CDR1 SGHTA and CDR2 FQGNSA. The CDR3 runs to 15 residues. The J segment lost 6 bases and the V segment lost 4 bases, leaving 9 bases of the junction unmatched. CDR3 amino acids: CASSSFGLVGNEQFF. CDR3 sequence (DNA): TGTGCCAGCAGCTCCTTCGGACTAGTGGGCAATGAGCAGTTCTTC.